This T cell receptor (beta chain) was recorded in a study of cytomegalovirus exposure and HLA in healthy donors. General study findings and limits: Rarity marked most TCR sequences, yet some public TCRs occurred in many donors. According to an earlier analysis, most TCR beta V segments yielded productive rearrangements about 90% or about 30% of the time.

Primers included in the PCR were 60 Vbeta and 13 Jbeta primers. Clones were sequenced by immunoSEQ multiplex PCR, and TCRdb holds only the in-frame ones, with some missing. The data contain approximately 240,000 clones, over 70% of them singletons. Germline CDR1 is LNHDA and CDR2 is SQIVND (reference sequence). With 3 bases removed from V and 7 bases from J, the gap between germline ends came to 15 bases. This CDR3 comprises 14 residues. This clone was found once. Its antigen remains unidentified. Each donor was nominally healthy when sampled (though unrecorded immune exposures were likely). This receptor was taken from a woman aged 60 to 75 in good health and CMV-seropositive. Sequencing was done on a sample of PBMCs. The rearrangement joins TRBV19 to TRBJ1-1; no clear D. The CDR3 reads CASSILGSPGEAFF. CDR3 nucleotides: TGTGCCAGTAGTATCCTTGGCAGTCCGGGTGAAGCTTTCTTT. The full variable domain, rest sourced from reference TRBV19 and TRBJ1-1, is DGGITQSPKYLFRKEGQNVTLSCEQNLNHDAMYWYRQDPGQGLRLIYYSQIVNDFQKGDIAEGYSVSREKKESFPLTVTSAQKNPTAFYLCASSILGSPGEAFFGQGTRLTVV.